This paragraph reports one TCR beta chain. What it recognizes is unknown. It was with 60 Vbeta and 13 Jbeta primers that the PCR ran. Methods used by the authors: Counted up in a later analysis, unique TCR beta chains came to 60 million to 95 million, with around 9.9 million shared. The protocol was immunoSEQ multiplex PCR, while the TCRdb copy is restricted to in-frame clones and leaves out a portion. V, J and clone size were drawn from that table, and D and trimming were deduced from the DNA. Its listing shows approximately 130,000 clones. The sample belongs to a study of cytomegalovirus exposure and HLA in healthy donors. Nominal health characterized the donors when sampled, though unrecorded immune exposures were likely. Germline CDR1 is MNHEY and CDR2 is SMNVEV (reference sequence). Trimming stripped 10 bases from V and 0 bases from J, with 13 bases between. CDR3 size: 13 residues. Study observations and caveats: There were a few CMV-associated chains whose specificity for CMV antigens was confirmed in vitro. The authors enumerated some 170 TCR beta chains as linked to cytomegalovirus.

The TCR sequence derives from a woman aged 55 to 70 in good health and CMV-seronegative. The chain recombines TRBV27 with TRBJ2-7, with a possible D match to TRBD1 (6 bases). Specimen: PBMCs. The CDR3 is CATDRNSSYEQYF. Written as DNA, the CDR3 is TGTGCCACAGACAGGAACAGCTCCTACGAGCAGTACTTC.